A single sample is the source of the 14 T cell receptor beta chains below, sequenced in a study of early stage breast cancer tumors. The method was immunoSEQ multiplex PCR; TCRdb's version includes in-frame clones alone and lacks a portion of them. Among under 45,000 clones listed, about 78% were seen once. The sequenced sample was blood. These receptors came from a person aged 45-60 years with breast cancer.

V is TRBV4-2 and J is TRBJ2-6, with TRBD2 matching over 8 bases. V trimming: 5 bases; J trimming: 3 bases; junction bases outside the gene matches: 12. The CDR3 is made up of 18 amino acids. Germline values: CDR1 LGHNA, CDR2 YNFKEQ. For the CDR3, the DNA is TGTGCCAGCAGCAATGCCGGGACTAGAGGGTTTGGGGCCAACGTCCTGACTTTC. Translated: CASSNAGTRGFGANVLTF.

J is TRBJ2-3 and V is TRBV6-4; D is possibly TRBD1 (6 bases). CDR3 length: 15 amino acids. Trimming pared 5 bases from V and 2 bases from J, leaving 14 bases between. Germline CDR1 is MRHNA and CDR2 is SNTAGT. CDR3 amino acids: CASSSGAVHTDTQYF. The CDR3 coding sequence is TGTGCCAGCAGTTCAGGGGCAGTACACACAGATACGCAGTATTTT.

This clone was seen only a few times. The gene calls are TRBV10-2 and TRBJ2-3; D not resolved. Germline V gives CDR1 WSHSY, CDR2 SAAADI. This CDR3 comprises 14 residues. Trimming left V 10 bases short and J 0 bases short, with 14 bases between. CDR3 amino acids: CATAQAWSTDTQYF. The CDR3 nucleotides are TGCGCCACCGCCCAGGCGTGGAGCACAGATACGCAGTATTTT.

This chain links TRBV28 with TRBJ2-1; 14 bases are a match to TRBD2. V lost 8 bases, J lost 9 bases, and 9 bases stayed unmatched. Per the germline V gene, CDR1 is MDHEN and CDR2 is SYDVKM. The CDR3 extends over 15 amino acids. CDR3 residues: CASALGLAGVVEQFF. CDR3 in DNA: TGTGCCAGCGCCCTGGGACTAGCGGGAGTTGTTGAGCAGTTCTTC.

This sequence joins TRBV19 and TRBJ2-3; 9 bases map to TRBD2. Trimming at V came to 11 bases and at J to 2 bases, leaving 5 bases not matched to a gene. The length of the CDR3 is 13 residues. Germline V gene data show CDR1 as LNHDA and CDR2 as SQIVND (reference sequence). CDR3 in amino acids: CAGGGRDTDTQYF. For the CDR3, the DNA is TGTGCCGGGGGCGGGAGGGACACAGATACGCAGTATTTT.

The gene calls are TRBV4-2 and TRBJ1-1; TRBD1 is a possible D gene (6 bases). CDR3 size: 15 residues. Germline V gene data show CDR1 as LGHNA and CDR2 as YNFKEQ. V was trimmed by 1 base and J by 1 base, leaving 10 bases between them. Here the CDR3 reads CASSQAWGPNTEAFF. The CDR3 DNA reads as TGTGCCAGCAGCCAAGCGTGGGGGCCGAACACTGAAGCTTTCTTT.

The chain uses TRBV7-2 and TRBJ2-3; 12 bases agree with TRBD2. This CDR3 comprises 16 residues. The V gene end was trimmed by 5 bases and the J gene end by 5 bases; junction bases not matched to a gene: 8. Per germline, CDR1 SGHTA and CDR2 FQGNSA. The CDR3 sequence: CASSDEGLAGRDTQYF. The CDR3 DNA reads as TGTGCCAGCAGCGACGAAGGACTAGCGGGGAGAGATACGCAGTATTTT.

This sequence joins TRBV7-2 and TRBJ2-2; 11 bases match TRBD2. Germline V CDR1 and CDR2: SGHTA, FQGNSA. Unmatched junction bases numbered 0, after V lost 3 bases and J lost 0 bases. The CDR3 spans 16 residues. The CDR3 region is CASSLTSGANTGELFF. The CDR3 DNA is TGTGCCAGCAGCTTGACTAGCGGGGCGAACACCGGGGAGCTGTTTTTT.

This clone was recorded a few times. The chain uses TRBV7-9 and TRBJ2-5; tentatively, D is TRBD2 (6 bases). V dropped 1 base and J dropped 5 bases, with 11 bases sitting between them. Germline CDR1 is SEHNR and CDR2 is FQNEAQ (reference sequence). The CDR3 sequence is 14 residues long. CDR3 DNA: TGTGCCAGCAGCTTAGGGACTATCGGGGAGACCCAGTACTTC. It is translated as CASSLGTIGETQYF.

V is TRBV19 and J is TRBJ1-5; 7 nucleotides match TRBD1. Germline V gene sequence: CDR1 LNHDA, CDR2 SQIVND (reference sequence). There are 15 residues in the CDR3. V shed 3 bases, J shed 7 bases, and the junction held 9 bases outside the gene matches. The CDR3 nucleotides are TGTGCCAGTAGTATCCAGACAGGGACGGGGCAGCCCCAGCATTTT. It yields the protein CASSIQTGTGQPQHF.

CDR3 nucleotide sequence: TGTGCCACCAGCAGAGAGGGGACAGGCTACCACGAGCAGTACTTC. Amino acid sequence: CATSREGTGYHEQYF. The rearrangement links TRBV15 to TRBJ2-7, with 8 positions matching TRBD1. The CDR3 length is 15 residues. Germline V gives CDR1 LNHNV, CDR2 YYDKDF (reference sequence). V shed 0 bases, J shed 5 bases, and the junction held 6 bases outside the gene matches.

This rearrangement joins TRBV19 to TRBJ2-3; 7 positions match TRBD2. Germline CDR1 reads LNHDA; CDR2 reads SQIVND (reference sequence). This CDR3 region has 14 residues. Unmatched junction bases numbered 6, after V lost 7 bases and J lost 2 bases. In DNA, the CDR3 is TGTGCCAGTACAGTGGGAGGGGTCACAGATACGCAGTATTTT. This encodes CASTVGGVTDTQYF.

The chain recombines TRBV27 with TRBJ2-1, with D possibly being TRBD1 (6 bases). V lost 6 bases to trimming and J lost 7 bases, with 13 bases between them. Germline loops: CDR1 MNHEY, CDR2 SMNVEV (reference sequence). The CDR3 consists of 13 residues. For the CDR3, the DNA is TGTGCCAGCAGGCCCAGGGGTGGGAATGAGCAGTTCTTC. Translation: CASRPRGGNEQFF.

The chain is built from TRBV5-1 and TRBJ1-5; perhaps TRBD1 as D (5 bases). Trimming pared 4 bases from V and 1 base from J, leaving 12 bases between. The CDR3 has 15 amino acids. Germline V lookup: CDR1 SGHRS, CDR2 YFSETQ. CDR3 protein: CASSLQGESNQPQHF. As DNA, the CDR3 is TGCGCCAGCAGCCTGCAGGGTGAGAGCAATCAGCCCCAGCATTTT.